These 24 T cell receptor beta chains were all obtained from the same sample, sequenced in a study of blood T cell repertoires in COVID-19. Measured with immunoSEQ multiplex PCR; TCRdb has only the in-frame clones, and not every one. The table lists hundreds of thousands of clones, roughly nine tenths of them singletons. The sequencing sample was made of peripheral blood. The receptors here all came from a man aged 35 to 55 with acute or convalescent COVID-19.

The genes are TRBV27 and TRBJ1-1, with a possible D match to TRBD1 (6 bases). V lost 1 base and J 2 bases, leaving 11 bases between the germline ends. Germline V lookup: CDR1 MNHEY, CDR2 SMNVEV (reference sequence). The CDR3 runs to 15 residues. The CDR3 region is CASSLWGGHNTEAFF. The DNA for the CDR3 is TGTGCCAGCAGTTTATGGGGGGGGCACAACACTGAAGCTTTCTTT.

The chain couples TRBV27 to TRBJ2-1; 7 nucleotides agree with TRBD2. CDR1 and CDR2 (germline): MNHEY, SMNVEV (reference sequence). The CDR3 sequence is 19 residues long. The J segment lost 4 bases and the V segment lost 5 bases, leaving 20 bases of the junction unmatched. The CDR3 DNA follows: TGTGCCAGCAGTCTATACGGAGGACTAGTCGAGCCCGTTTACAATGAGCAGTTCTTC. It translates to CASSLYGGLVEPVYNEQFF.

The J gene is TRBJ2-7, the V gene TRBV7-9, with 10 bases identical to TRBD2. The J segment lost 0 bases and the V segment lost 3 bases, leaving 8 bases of the junction unmatched. Germline V gene data show CDR1 as SEHNR and CDR2 as FQNEAQ (reference sequence). The CDR3 totals 17 residues. This CDR3 is CASSLPASGRPSYEQYF. As DNA, the CDR3 is TGTGCCAGCAGCTTGCCGGCTAGCGGGAGACCCTCCTACGAGCAGTACTTC.

The chain has TRBV6-2 or TRBV6-3 and TRBJ2-2; 7 nucleotides match TRBD2. The junction had 11 bases not matched to a gene; V was cut back by 4 bases and J by 6 bases. Looked up from germline, CDR1 is MNHEY and CDR2 is SVGEGT. This CDR3 spans 16 amino acids. DNA for the CDR3: TGTGCCAGCAGTTTTCGCGGGGGAGGGGACCCCGGGGAGCTGTTTTTT. It specifies CASSFRGGGDPGELFF.

The V and J genes are TRBV10-3 and TRBJ1-2; the D gene is possibly TRBD1 (6 bases). CDR3 length: 16 residues. CDR1 ENHRY and CDR2 SYGVKD come from the germline V gene. With 5 bases removed from V and 10 bases from J, the gap between germline ends came to 26 bases. This CDR3 reads CAISQVQGPLAFDYTF. CDR3 sequence (DNA): TGTGCCATCAGTCAAGTACAGGGTCCCCTTGCGTTCGACTACACCTTC.

This clone was picked up a small number of times. CDR3: CAILRTPDGTEAFF. In DNA, the CDR3 is TGTGCCATCCTCAGGACTCCCGACGGCACTGAAGCTTTCTTT. The genes are TRBV10-3 and TRBJ1-1; D remains unclear. This CDR3 comprises 14 residues. Trimming left V 8 bases short and J 4 bases short, with 17 bases between. CDR1 ENHRY and CDR2 SYGVKD come from the germline V gene.

The V gene is TRBV7-9, the J gene TRBJ2-4; D perhaps matches TRBD1 (5 bases). Germline CDR1 SEHNR, CDR2 FQNEAQ (reference sequence). The CDR3 has 15 residues. V was clipped by 5 bases and J by 3 bases, with 14 bases between them. This CDR3 reads CASSHGWGGKNIQYF. DNA of the CDR3: TGTGCCAGCAGCCACGGTTGGGGCGGCAAAAACATTCAGTACTTC.

The count of this clone is one. The rearrangement joins TRBV9 to TRBJ2-3; TRBD1 matches at 7 bases. The CDR3 sequence is 13 residues long. Per the germline V gene, CDR1 is SGDLS and CDR2 is YYNGEE. The junction had 2 bases not matched to a gene; V was cut back by 6 bases and J by 1 base. This CDR3 is CASNRGGTDTQYF. The CDR3 nucleotides read TGTGCCAGCAACAGGGGTGGCACAGATACGCAGTATTTT.

The rearrangement uses TRBV5-1 and TRBJ2-2; TRBD2 might be the D (6 bases). This CDR3 has 16 residues. Trimming took off 3 bases at V and 4 bases at J, with 16 bases between the two ends. Germline V gene data show CDR1 as SGHRS and CDR2 as YFSETQ. The CDR3 DNA is TGCGCCAGCAGCTCCCCCCAGGTGGGGGGCACCGGGGAGCTGTTTTTT. Protein: CASSSPQVGGTGELFF.

The chain employs TRBV29-1 and TRBJ1-2, with 7 bases that match TRBD1. V was clipped by 6 bases and J by 4 bases; unmatched bases: 5. This CDR3 region has 12 residues. CDR1 SQVTM and CDR2 ANQGSEA come from the germline V gene. The CDR3 reads CSVAGTAYGYTF. In nucleotides, the CDR3 is TGCAGCGTCGCCGGGACAGCCTATGGCTACACCTTC.

The rearrangement uses TRBV10-3 and TRBJ2-1, with TRBD2 matching 8 bases. Trimming cost V 3 bases and J 7 bases; bases outside gene matches: 8. The CDR3 sequence is 15 residues long. Germline V CDR1 and CDR2: ENHRY, SYGVKD. As DNA, the CDR3 is TGTGCCATCAGTGATAAGCGGGAGCTTCAGAATGAGCAGTTCTTC. Residues: CAISDKRELQNEQFF.

The chain combines TRBV11-3 with TRBJ2-7; 9 bases are a match to TRBD1. The V and J ends lost 1 base and 6 bases, in that order; junction bases with no gene match: 10. CDR1 is SGHNT, CDR2 YENEEA, per germline. This CDR3 has 16 amino acids. The CDR3, as DNA: TGTGCCAGCAGCTTAGGGGCCGGGACAGGGCTTTCCGAGCAGTACTTC. This translates into CASSLGAGTGLSEQYF. The full variable domain, rest sourced from reference TRBV11-3 and TRBJ2-7, is EAGVVQSPRYKIIEKKQPVAFWCNPISGHNTLYWYLQNLGQGPELLIRYENEEAVDDSQLPKDRFSAERLKGVDSTLKIQPAELGDSAVYLCASSLGAGTGLSEQYFGPGTRLTVT.

V usage is TRBV18 and J usage is TRBJ1-5; D is perhaps TRBD1 (5 bases). V shed 3 bases and J shed 2 bases, with 23 bases lying between them. Germline CDR1 reads KGHSH; CDR2 reads LQKENI. There are 19 residues in the CDR3. CDR3 residues: CASSPGGEAGRWGNQPQHF. In nucleotides, the CDR3 is TGTGCCAGCTCACCGGGAGGGGAGGCTGGGCGCTGGGGCAATCAGCCCCAGCATTTT.

The rearrangement joins TRBV19 to TRBJ2-1, with D unresolved. Germline V gives CDR1 LNHDA, CDR2 SQIVND (reference sequence). Trimming stripped 1 base from V and 6 bases from J, with 10 bases between. The CDR3 is 14 residues long. CDR3 region: CASSIATVANEQFF. The CDR3 DNA follows: TGTGCCAGTAGTATAGCTACAGTGGCCAATGAGCAGTTCTTC.

The genes are TRBV3-1 (or the pseudogene TRBV3-2) and TRBJ2-7; the match to TRBD2 covers 10 bases. With V trimmed by 4 bases and J by 2 bases, 8 bases remained unmatched. Germline CDR1 and CDR2: LGHDT and YNNKEL (reference sequence). The CDR3 runs 16 residues. CDR3 protein: CASSPKTSGAPYEQYF. In nucleotides, the CDR3 is TGTGCCAGCAGCCCAAAAACTAGCGGGGCGCCCTACGAGCAGTACTTC.

This clone was counted once. This rearrangement joins TRBV5-4 to TRBJ1-5, with TRBD1 as a possible D gene (6 bases). Germline V gene lookup returns CDR1 SGHNT and CDR2 YYREEE (reference sequence). This CDR3 has 13 amino acids. V was clipped by 0 bases and J by 5 bases, with 6 bases between them. CDR3 sequence (DNA): TGTGCCAGCAGCTTGGGGACAGATCAGCCCCAGCATTTT. Residues: CASSLGTDQPQHF.

The chain has TRBV18 and TRBJ1-1, with D possibly TRBD1 on 6 matching bases. V was shortened by 2 bases and J by 5 bases, with 15 bases between the two germline ends. The CDR3 is made up of 15 amino acids. Germline V gene data show CDR1 as KGHSH and CDR2 as LQKENI. CDR3 sequence: CASSPGIQGRTEAFF. CDR3 DNA: TGTGCCAGCTCACCAGGGATACAGGGTCGGACTGAAGCTTTCTTT.

This chain uses TRBV7-9 with TRBJ1-1; D unclear. The V gene lost 5 bases and the J gene lost 0 bases, with 7 bases spanning the gap. Germline V gene data show CDR1 as SEHNR and CDR2 as FQNEAQ (reference sequence). This CDR3 region has 13 residues. CDR3 protein: CASSGGMNTEAFF. CDR3 coding DNA: TGTGCCAGCAGCGGAGGAATGAACACTGAAGCTTTCTTT.

The rearrangement links TRBV7-6 to TRBJ1-1; TRBD1 agrees at 7 bases. Germline CDR1 is SGHVS and CDR2 is FNYEAQ. Trimming at V came to 1 base and at J to 3 bases, leaving 5 bases not matched to a gene. The CDR3 extends over 15 amino acids. CDR3 coding DNA: TGTGCCAGCAGCTTAGGGACAGGTAGTTACACTGAAGCTTTCTTT. It yields the protein CASSLGTGSYTEAFF.

For this clone: This sequence may be a read error, since a much larger clone differs from it by one base. This sequence joins TRBV5-1 and TRBJ1-2, with 9 bases that match TRBD1. The CDR3 spans 18 residues. Looked up from germline, CDR1 is SGHRS and CDR2 is YFSETQ. The CDR3 bases are TGCGTCAGCAGCCACCAAGCTCCGGGACAGGGAAGAAGCTATGGCTACACCTTC. It yields the protein CVSSHQAPGQGRSYGYTF.

The chain joins TRBV13 to TRBJ1-4; no definite D call. V lost 0 bases, J lost 8 bases, and 7 bases lay in between. The CDR3 has 13 residues. Germline V CDR1 and CDR2: PRHDT, FYEKMQ (reference sequence). Written as DNA, the CDR3 is TGTGCCAGCAGCTTAGGCCGGAGGGAAAAACTGTTTTTT. It is translated as CASSLGRREKLFF.

The V gene is TRBV9, the J gene TRBJ2-2, with 9 bases that match TRBD1. This CDR3 contains 15 residues. The V and J ends lost 4 bases and 6 bases, in that order; junction bases with no gene match: 7. Per germline, CDR1 SGDLS and CDR2 YYNGEE. This CDR3 is CASSPWDRVPGELFF. The CDR3 DNA sequence: TGTGCCAGCAGCCCCTGGGACAGGGTACCCGGGGAGCTGTTTTTT.

The rearrangement joins TRBV19 to TRBJ1-6; 7 nucleotides agree with TRBD1. V gave up 4 bases and J gave up 10 bases; unmatched junction bases: 10. This CDR3 is built from 15 residues. The V gene's germline CDR1 is LNHDA and CDR2 SQIVND (reference sequence). The CDR3 bases are TGTGCCAGTAGTACTCGGACAGGCTGGGAATCACCCCTCCACTTT. It is translated as CASSTRTGWESPLHF.

The chain uses TRBV7-3 and TRBJ2-5; 8 nucleotides match TRBD1. With 1 base clipped from V and 1 base from J, the junction kept 5 bases outside the gene matches. The CDR3 length is 16 residues. CDR1 is SGHTA and CDR2 is FQGTGA in the germline V gene. The DNA for the CDR3 is TGTGCCAGCAGCTTAAATGCTCAGGGGGCCCAAGAGACCCAGTACTTC. It translates to CASSLNAQGAQETQYF.